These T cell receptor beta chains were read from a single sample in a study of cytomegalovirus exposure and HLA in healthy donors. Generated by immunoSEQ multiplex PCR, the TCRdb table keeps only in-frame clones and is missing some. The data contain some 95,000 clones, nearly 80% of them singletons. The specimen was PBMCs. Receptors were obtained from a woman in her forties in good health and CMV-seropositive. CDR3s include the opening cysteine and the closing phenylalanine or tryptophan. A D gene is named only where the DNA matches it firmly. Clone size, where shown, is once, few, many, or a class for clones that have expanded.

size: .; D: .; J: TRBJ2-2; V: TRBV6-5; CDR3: CASSYLAPWTGELFF; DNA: TGTGCCAGCAGTTATCTAGCCCCATGGACCGGGGAGCTGTTTTTT
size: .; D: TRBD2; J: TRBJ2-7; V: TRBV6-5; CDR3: CASSSPSGLPYEQYF; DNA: TGTGCCAGCAGTTCTCCTAGCGGGCTTCCCTACGAGCAGTACTTC
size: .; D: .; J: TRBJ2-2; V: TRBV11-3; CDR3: CASSLVPPGELFF; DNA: TGTGCCAGCAGCTTAGTCCCTCCCGGGGAGCTGTTTTTT
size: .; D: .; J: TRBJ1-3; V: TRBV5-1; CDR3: CASSLAAVGNTIYF; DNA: TGCGCCAGCAGCTTGGCCGCGGTAGGAAACACCATATATTTT
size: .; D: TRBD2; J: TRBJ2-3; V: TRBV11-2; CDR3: CASSAGLAGGPMIADTQYF; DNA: TGTGCCAGCAGCGCTGGGCTAGCGGGAGGGCCGATGATAGCAGATACGCAGTATTTT
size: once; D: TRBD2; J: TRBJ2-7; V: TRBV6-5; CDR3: CASSSPGTRSSYEQYF; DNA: TGTGCCAGCAGTTCCCCAGGGACTAGGAGCTCCTACGAGCAGTACTTC
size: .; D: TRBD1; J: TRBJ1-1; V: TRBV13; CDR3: CASSGRDRGRAEAFF; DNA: TGTGCCAGCAGCGGGAGAGACAGGGGACGCGCTGAAGCTTTCTTT
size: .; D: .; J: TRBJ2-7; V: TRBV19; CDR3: CASSIVWQAKAYEQYF; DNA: TGTGCCAGTAGTATAGTATGGCAGGCCAAGGCTTACGAGCAGTACTTC
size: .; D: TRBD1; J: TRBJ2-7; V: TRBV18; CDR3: CASSPRDSAYEQYF; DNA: TGTGCCAGCTCACCTCGGGACAGCGCCTACGAGCAGTACTTC
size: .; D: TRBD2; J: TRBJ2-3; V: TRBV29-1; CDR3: CSVSGASGDRTDTQYF; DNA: TGCAGCGTGTCCGGGGCTAGCGGGGATCGAACAGATACGCAGTATTTT
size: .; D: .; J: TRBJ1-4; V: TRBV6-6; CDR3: CASSYLAYNEKLFF; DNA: TGTGCCAGCAGTTACTTGGCTTACAATGAAAAACTGTTTTTT
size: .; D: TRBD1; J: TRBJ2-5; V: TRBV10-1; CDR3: CASSAGDREETQYF; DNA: TGCGCCAGCAGCGCCGGGGACAGGGAAGAGACCCAGTACTTC
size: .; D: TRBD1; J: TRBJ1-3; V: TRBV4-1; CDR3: CASSQDSGGPGNTIYF; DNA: TGCGCCAGCAGCCAAGATTCAGGGGGGCCTGGAAACACCATATATTTT
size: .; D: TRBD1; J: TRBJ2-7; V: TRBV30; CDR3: CAWRSGQGLVF; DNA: TGTGCCTGGAGGTCGGGACAGGGCTTAGTCTTC
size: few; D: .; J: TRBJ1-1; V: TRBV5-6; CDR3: CASSLVGGMNTEAFF; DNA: TGTGCCAGCAGCTTGGTCGGCGGCATGAACACTGAAGCTTTCTTT
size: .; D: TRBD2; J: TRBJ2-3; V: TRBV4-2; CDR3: CASSQGLAGGPGTDTQYF; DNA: TGTGCCAGCAGCCAAGGACTAGCGGGAGGGCCGGGCACAGATACGCAGTATTTT
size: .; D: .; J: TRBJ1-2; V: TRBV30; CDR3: CAWAPGGVNGYTF; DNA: TGTGCCTGGGCCCCGGGGGGGGTTAATGGCTACACCTTC
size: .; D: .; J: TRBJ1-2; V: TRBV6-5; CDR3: CASSYSGRRIYGYTF; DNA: TGTGCCAGCAGTTACTCGGGCAGGCGAATCTATGGCTACACCTTC
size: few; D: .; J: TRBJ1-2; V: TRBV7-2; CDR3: CASSLVQQGNGYTF; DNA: TGTGCCAGCAGCTTAGTCCAACAGGGCAATGGCTACACCTTC
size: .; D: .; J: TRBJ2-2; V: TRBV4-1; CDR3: CASSRRTSPNTGELFF; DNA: TGCGCCAGCAGCCGTAGGACAAGTCCGAACACCGGGGAGCTGTTTTTT
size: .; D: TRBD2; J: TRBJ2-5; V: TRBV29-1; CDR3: CSVGGLAGETQYF; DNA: TGCAGCGTGGGCGGACTAGCGGGAGAGACCCAGTACTTC
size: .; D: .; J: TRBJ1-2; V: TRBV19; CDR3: CASSIRAGYGYGYTF; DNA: TGTGCCAGTAGTATCCGCGCGGGGTACGGGTATGGCTACACCTTC
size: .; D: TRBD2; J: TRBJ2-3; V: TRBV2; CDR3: CASSVLAGDGTDTQYF; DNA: TGTGCCAGCAGCGTACTAGCGGGAGATGGCACAGATACGCAGTATTTT
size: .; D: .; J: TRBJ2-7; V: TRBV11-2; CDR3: CASREQPGGQYF; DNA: TGTGCCAGCAGGGAACAACCAGGAGGGCAGTACTTC
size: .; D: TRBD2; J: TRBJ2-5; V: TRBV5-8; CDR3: CASTRELLATQYF; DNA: TGTGCCAGCACGCGGGAGCTGCTGGCGACCCAGTACTTC
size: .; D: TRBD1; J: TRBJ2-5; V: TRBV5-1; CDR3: CASSPDRATETQYF; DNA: TGCGCCAGCAGCCCGGACAGGGCAACGGAGACCCAGTACTTC
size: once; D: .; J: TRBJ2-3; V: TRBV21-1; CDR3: CASSKTGDAREVDTQYF; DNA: TGTGCCAGCAGCAAAACTGGGGATGCGCGGGAGGTGGATACGCAGTATTTT
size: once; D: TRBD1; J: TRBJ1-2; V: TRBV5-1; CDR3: CASSSQTGGRGYTF; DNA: TGCGCCAGCAGCTCTCAAACAGGGGGCAGGGGCTACACCTTC
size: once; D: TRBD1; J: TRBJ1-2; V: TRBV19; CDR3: CASTLSGQLNYGYTF; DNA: TGTGCCAGTACCTTATCGGGACAGCTGAACTATGGCTACACCTTC
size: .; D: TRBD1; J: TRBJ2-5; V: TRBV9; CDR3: CASSVTGVIGETQYF; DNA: TGTGCCAGCAGCGTCACAGGGGTTATTGGGGAGACCCAGTACTTC
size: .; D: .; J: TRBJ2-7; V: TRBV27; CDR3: CASSSGGSGYEQYF; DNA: TGTGCCAGCAGTTCTGGGGGGAGTGGCTACGAGCAGTACTTC
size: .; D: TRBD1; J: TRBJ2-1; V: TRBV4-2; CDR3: CASSQDLGQGIGNEQFF; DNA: TGTGCCAGCAGCCAGGATTTGGGACAGGGGATAGGCAATGAGCAGTTCTTC
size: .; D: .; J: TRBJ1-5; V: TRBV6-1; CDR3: CASNPSRTLNQPQHF; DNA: TGTGCCAGCAATCCGTCCCGGACACTTAATCAGCCCCAGCATTTT
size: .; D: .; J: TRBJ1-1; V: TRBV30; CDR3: CVWSAMGPEAFF; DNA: TGTGTCTGGAGTGCAATGGGCCCTGAAGCTTTCTTT
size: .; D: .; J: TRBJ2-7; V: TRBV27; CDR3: CASSPLGAADYEQYF; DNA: TGTGCCAGCAGTCCCCTGGGGGCGGCGGACTACGAGCAGTACTTC
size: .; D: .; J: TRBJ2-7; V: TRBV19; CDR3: CASSISGYEQYF; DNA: TGTGCCAGTAGTATTAGCGGATACGAGCAGTACTTC
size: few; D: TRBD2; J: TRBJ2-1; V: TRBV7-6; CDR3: CASSSRAGVRDEQFF; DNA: TGTGCCAGCAGCTCCCGAGCGGGAGTTAGGGATGAGCAGTTCTTC
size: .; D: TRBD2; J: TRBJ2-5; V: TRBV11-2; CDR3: CASSPRLAGAETQYF; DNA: TGTGCCAGCAGCCCTAGACTAGCGGGAGCAGAGACCCAGTACTTC
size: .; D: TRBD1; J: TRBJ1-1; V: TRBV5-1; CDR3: CASSPQGQGRPEAFF; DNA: TGCGCCAGCAGCCCCCAGGGACAGGGAAGGCCTGAAGCTTTCTTT
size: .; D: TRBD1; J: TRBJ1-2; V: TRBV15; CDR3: CATSRRQGSDYGYTF; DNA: TGTGCCACCAGCAGAAGACAGGGATCTGACTATGGCTACACCTTC
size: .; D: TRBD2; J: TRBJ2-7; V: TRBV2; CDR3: CASSRLAAYEQYF; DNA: TGTGCCAGCAGTCGACTAGCGGCCTACGAGCAGTACTTC
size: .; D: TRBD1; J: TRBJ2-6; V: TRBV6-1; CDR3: CASSEGQGKWAGANVLTF; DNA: TGTGCCAGCAGTGAAGGACAGGGTAAATGGGCTGGGGCCAACGTCCTGACTTTC
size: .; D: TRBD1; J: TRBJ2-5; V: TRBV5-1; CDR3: CASSLQGDSETQYF; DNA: TGCGCCAGCAGCTTACAGGGGGATTCGGAGACCCAGTACTTC
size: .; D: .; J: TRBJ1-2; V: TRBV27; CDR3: CASSLRGNYGYTF; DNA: TGTGCCAGCAGTTTACGGGGAAACTATGGCTACACCTTC
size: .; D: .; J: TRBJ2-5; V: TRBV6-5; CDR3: CASSYSGGRETQYF; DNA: TGTGCCAGCAGTTACTCGGGGGGGCGGGAGACCCAGTACTTC
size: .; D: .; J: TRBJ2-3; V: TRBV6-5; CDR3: CASSPYFPSDTQYF; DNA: TGTGCCAGCAGCCCTTATTTCCCCTCAGATACGCAGTATTTT
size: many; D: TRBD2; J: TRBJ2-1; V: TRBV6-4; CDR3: CASSETSGPYNEQFF; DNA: TGTGCCAGCAGCGAGACTAGCGGTCCCTACAATGAGCAGTTCTTC
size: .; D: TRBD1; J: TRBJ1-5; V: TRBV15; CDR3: CATSGRDRANQPQHF; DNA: TGTGCCACCAGCGGCCGGGACAGGGCCAATCAGCCCCAGCATTTT
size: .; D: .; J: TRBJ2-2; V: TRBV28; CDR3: CASSYRGDTGELFF; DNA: TGTGCCAGCAGTTACCGGGGAGACACCGGGGAGCTGTTTTTT
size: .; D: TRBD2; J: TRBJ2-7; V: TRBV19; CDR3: CASSIRTSLSEQYF; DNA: TGTGCCAGTAGTATTCGGACTAGCCTGAGCGAGCAGTACTTC
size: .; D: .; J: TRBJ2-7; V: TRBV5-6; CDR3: CASSPMGQTSYEQYF; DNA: TGTGCCAGCAGCCCGATGGGCCAGACCTCCTACGAGCAGTACTTC